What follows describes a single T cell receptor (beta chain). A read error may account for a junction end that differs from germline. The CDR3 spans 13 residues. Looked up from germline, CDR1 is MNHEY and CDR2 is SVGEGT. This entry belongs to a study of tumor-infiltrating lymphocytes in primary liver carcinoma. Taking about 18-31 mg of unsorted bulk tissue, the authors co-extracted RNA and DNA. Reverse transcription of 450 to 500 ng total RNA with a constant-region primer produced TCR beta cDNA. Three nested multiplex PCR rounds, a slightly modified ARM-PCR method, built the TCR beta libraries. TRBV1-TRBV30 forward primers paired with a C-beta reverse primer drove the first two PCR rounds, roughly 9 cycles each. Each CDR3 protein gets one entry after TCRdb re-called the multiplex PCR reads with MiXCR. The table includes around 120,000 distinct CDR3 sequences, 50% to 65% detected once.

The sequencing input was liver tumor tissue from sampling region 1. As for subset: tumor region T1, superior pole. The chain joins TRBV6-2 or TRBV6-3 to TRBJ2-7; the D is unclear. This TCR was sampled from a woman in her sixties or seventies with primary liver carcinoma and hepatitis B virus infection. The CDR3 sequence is CARSYSPAYKQYF. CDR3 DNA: TGTGCCCGCAGTTACTCGCCCGCTTACAAGCAGTACTTC.